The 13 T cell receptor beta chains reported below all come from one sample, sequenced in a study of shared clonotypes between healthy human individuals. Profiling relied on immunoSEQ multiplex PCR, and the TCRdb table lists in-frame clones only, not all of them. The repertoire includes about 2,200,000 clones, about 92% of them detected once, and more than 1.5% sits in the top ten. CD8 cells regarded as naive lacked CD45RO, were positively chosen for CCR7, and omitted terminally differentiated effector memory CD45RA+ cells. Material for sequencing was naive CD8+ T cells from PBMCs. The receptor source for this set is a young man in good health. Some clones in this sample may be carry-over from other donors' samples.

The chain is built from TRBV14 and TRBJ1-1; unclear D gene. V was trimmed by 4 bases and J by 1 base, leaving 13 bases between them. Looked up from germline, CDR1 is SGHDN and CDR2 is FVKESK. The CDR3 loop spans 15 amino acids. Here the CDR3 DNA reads TGTGCCAGCAGCCCACCCCTACCCTCGAACACTGAAGCTTTCTTT. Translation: CASSPPLPSNTEAFF.

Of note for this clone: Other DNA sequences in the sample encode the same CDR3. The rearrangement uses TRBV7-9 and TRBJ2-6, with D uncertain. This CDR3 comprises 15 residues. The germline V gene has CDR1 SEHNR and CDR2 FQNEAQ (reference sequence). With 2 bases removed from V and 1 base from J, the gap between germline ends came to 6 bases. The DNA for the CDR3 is TGTGCCAGCAGCTTATCAGTGTCTGGGGCCAACGTCCTGACTTTC. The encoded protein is CASSLSVSGANVLTF.

Here the CDR3 reads CASSYAPGTDTQYF. CDR3 in DNA: TGTGCCAGCAGTTACGCGCCGGGCACAGATACGCAGTATTTT. The chain couples TRBV6-5 to TRBJ2-3; D gene uncertain. This CDR3 is 14 amino acids long. V dropped 2 bases and J dropped 1 base, with 7 bases sitting between them. Germline-derived CDR1 and CDR2 are MNHEY and SVGAGI.

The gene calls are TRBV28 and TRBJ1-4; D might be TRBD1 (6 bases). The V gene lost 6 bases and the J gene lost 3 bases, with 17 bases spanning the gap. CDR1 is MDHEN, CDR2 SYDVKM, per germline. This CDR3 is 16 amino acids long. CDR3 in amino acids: CASSSRQELPNEKLFF. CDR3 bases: TGTGCCAGCAGCTCCAGACAGGAACTTCCTAATGAAAAACTGTTTTTT.

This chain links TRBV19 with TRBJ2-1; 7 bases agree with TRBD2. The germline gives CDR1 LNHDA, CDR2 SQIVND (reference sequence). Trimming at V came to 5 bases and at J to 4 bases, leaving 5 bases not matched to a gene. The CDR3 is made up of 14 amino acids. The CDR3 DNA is TGTGCCAGTAGTCACGGCGGGAGATACAATGAGCAGTTCTTC. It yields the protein CASSHGGRYNEQFF. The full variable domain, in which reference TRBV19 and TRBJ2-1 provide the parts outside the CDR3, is DGGITQSPKYLFRKEGQNVTLSCEQNLNHDAMYWYRQDPGQGLRLIYYSQIVNDFQKGDIAEGYSVSREKKESFPLTVTSAQKNPTAFYLCASSHGGRYNEQFFGPGTRLTVL.

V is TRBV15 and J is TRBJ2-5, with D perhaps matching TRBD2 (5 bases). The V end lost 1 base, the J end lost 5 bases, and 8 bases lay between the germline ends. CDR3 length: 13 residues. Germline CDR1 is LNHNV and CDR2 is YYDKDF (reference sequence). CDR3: CATSRGRRETQYF. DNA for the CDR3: TGTGCCACCAGCAGAGGGCGGAGGGAGACCCAGTACTTC. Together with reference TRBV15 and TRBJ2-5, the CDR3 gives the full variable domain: DAMVIQNPRYQVTQFGKPVTLSCSQTLNHNVMYWYQQKSSQAPKLLFHYYDKDFNNEADTPDNFQSRRPNTSFCFLDIRSPGLGDTAMYLCATSRGRRETQYFGPGTRLLVL.

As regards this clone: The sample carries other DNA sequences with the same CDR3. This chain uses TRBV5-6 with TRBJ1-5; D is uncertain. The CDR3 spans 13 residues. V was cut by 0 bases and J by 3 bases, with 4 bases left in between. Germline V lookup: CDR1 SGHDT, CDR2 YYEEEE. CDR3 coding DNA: TGTGCCAGCAGCTTGGGGACCAATCAGCCCCAGCATTTT. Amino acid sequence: CASSLGTNQPQHF.

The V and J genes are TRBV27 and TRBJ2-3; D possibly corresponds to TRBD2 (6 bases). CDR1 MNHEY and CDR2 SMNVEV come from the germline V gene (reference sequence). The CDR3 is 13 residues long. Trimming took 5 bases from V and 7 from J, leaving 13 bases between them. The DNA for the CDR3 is TGTGCCAGCAGTCCGACTAGTTGGCATACGCAGTATTTT. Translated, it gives CASSPTSWHTQYF.

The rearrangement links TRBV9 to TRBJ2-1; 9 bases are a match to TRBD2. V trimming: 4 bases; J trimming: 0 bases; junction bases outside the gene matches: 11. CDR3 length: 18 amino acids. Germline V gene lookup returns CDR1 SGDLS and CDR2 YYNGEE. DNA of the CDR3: TGTGCCAGCAGCACCCCCCTGTCGACTAGCGGCTCCTACAATGAGCAGTTCTTC. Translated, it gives CASSTPLSTSGSYNEQFF.

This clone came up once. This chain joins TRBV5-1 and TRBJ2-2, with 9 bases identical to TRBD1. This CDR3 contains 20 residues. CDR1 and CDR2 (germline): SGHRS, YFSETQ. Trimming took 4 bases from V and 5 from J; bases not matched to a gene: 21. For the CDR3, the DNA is TGCGCCAGCAGCGTCGACCGGGACAGGGTAATTGGTCTTTTGACCGGGGAGCTGTTTTTT. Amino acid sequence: CASSVDRDRVIGLLTGELFF.

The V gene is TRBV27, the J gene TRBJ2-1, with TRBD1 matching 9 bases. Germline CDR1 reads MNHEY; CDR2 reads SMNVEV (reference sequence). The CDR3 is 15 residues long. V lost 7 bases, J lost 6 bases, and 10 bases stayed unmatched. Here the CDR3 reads CASIPGTGRANEQFF. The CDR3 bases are TGTGCCAGCATCCCCGGGACAGGGAGGGCCAATGAGCAGTTCTTC.

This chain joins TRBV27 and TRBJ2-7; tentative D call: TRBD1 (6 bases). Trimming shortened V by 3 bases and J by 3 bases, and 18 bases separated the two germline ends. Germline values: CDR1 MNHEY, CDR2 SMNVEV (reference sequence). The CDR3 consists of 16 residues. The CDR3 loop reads CASSFSQGTRYYEQYF. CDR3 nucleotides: TGTGCCAGCAGTTTCTCCCAGGGGACACGTTACTACGAGCAGTACTTC.

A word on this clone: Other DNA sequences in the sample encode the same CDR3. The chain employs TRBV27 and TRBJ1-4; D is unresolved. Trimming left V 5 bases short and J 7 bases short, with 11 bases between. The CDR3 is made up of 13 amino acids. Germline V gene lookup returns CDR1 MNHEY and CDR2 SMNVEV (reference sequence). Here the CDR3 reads CASSPRTGEKLFF. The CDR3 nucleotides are TGTGCCAGCAGTCCACGGACGGGTGAAAAACTGTTTTTT.